A selection of T cell receptor beta chains follows, all from one sample in a study of cytomegalovirus exposure and HLA in healthy donors. Measured with immunoSEQ multiplex PCR; TCRdb has only the in-frame clones, and not every one. The sample lists more than 95,000 clones; 76% were seen once. Specimen: PBMCs. These receptors all stem from a man in his forties in good health and CMV-seropositive. Each CDR3 is given with its conserved first and last residue. D genes are given only for firm matches. Size is omitted from some rows. Given values are once, few, many or a class for expanded clones.

j_gene: TRBJ2-2
abundance: .
v_gene: TRBV4-1
d_gene: TRBD1
CDR3nt: TGCGCCAGCAGCCTACAGGGGGTGAACACCGGGGAGCTGTTTTTT
CDR3aa: CASSLQGVNTGELFF

j_gene: TRBJ2-7
abundance: .
v_gene: TRBV11-3
d_gene: .
CDR3nt: TGTGCCAGCAGCCCCGCCGGGGTCACCTACGAGCAGTACTTC
CDR3aa: CASSPAGVTYEQYF

j_gene: TRBJ1-1
abundance: .
v_gene: TRBV7-8
d_gene: .
CDR3nt: TGTGCCAGCAGCTTAGACAGGAACACTGAAGCTTTCTTT
CDR3aa: CASSLDRNTEAFF

j_gene: TRBJ2-1
abundance: few
v_gene: TRBV29-1
d_gene: .
CDR3nt: TGCAGCGTTGAAGGAGGGCTCGTCGATGAGCAGTTCTTC
CDR3aa: CSVEGGLVDEQFF

j_gene: TRBJ2-2
abundance: .
v_gene: TRBV7-7
d_gene: TRBD1
CDR3nt: TGTGCTAGCAGCTCGGACAGGGCAGACACCGGGGAGCTGTTTTTT
CDR3aa: CASSSDRADTGELFF

j_gene: TRBJ1-2
abundance: few
v_gene: TRBV7-9
d_gene: .
CDR3nt: TGTGCCAGCAGCTTAGCGTCATGGGGGCCCACCTATGGCTACACCTTC
CDR3aa: CASSLASWGPTYGYTF

j_gene: TRBJ2-7
abundance: .
v_gene: TRBV11-2
d_gene: .
CDR3nt: TGTGCCAGCAGCTTACAGGGTTCCTACGAGCAGTACTTC
CDR3aa: CASSLQGSYEQYF

j_gene: TRBJ2-7
abundance: .
v_gene: TRBV4-3
d_gene: TRBD2
CDR3nt: TGCGCCAGCAGCCAAGTCCCCGGGCGGGAGTACGAGCAGTACTTC
CDR3aa: CASSQVPGREYEQYF

j_gene: TRBJ2-1
abundance: once
v_gene: TRBV9
d_gene: .
CDR3nt: TGTGCCAGCAGCGAATCCGGCGGCCTTGGTGAGCAGTTCTTC
CDR3aa: CASSESGGLGEQFF

j_gene: TRBJ2-3
abundance: .
v_gene: TRBV7-2
d_gene: TRBD1
CDR3nt: TGTGCCAGCAGCTTCCAGGGACAGATAAAGACTAGCACAGATACGCAGTATTTT
CDR3aa: CASSFQGQIKTSTDTQYF

j_gene: TRBJ1-2
abundance: .
v_gene: TRBV27
d_gene: TRBD1
CDR3nt: TGTGCCAGCAGTCCAGGGGACAGGGAGAACTATGGCTACACCTTC
CDR3aa: CASSPGDRENYGYTF

j_gene: TRBJ2-2
abundance: .
v_gene: TRBV28
d_gene: TRBD1
CDR3nt: TGTGCCAGCAGTTTAAGGACAGGGTTCACCGGGGAGCTGTTTTTT
CDR3aa: CASSLRTGFTGELFF

j_gene: TRBJ2-7
abundance: few
v_gene: TRBV2
d_gene: TRBD1
CDR3nt: TGTGCCAGCAGTGGGTGGCAGGGGGCGTACGAGCAGTACTTC
CDR3aa: CASSGWQGAYEQYF

j_gene: TRBJ1-5
abundance: .
v_gene: TRBV6-6
d_gene: .
CDR3nt: TGTGCCAGCAGTTACCCAGGGGATCAGCCCCAGCATTTT
CDR3aa: CASSYPGDQPQHF

j_gene: TRBJ2-1
abundance: .
v_gene: TRBV4-3
d_gene: TRBD2
CDR3nt: TGCGCCAGCAGCCAAGAGTCCGGGACTAGCCGTAACAATGAGCAGTTCTTC
CDR3aa: CASSQESGTSRNNEQFF

j_gene: TRBJ1-6
abundance: few
v_gene: TRBV2
d_gene: TRBD1
CDR3nt: TGTGCCAGCATCCGGGACAGAAATTCACCCCTCCACTTT
CDR3aa: CASIRDRNSPLHF

j_gene: TRBJ2-1
abundance: .
v_gene: TRBV11-2
d_gene: TRBD2
CDR3nt: TGTGCCAGCAGCTCACTGCGACTAGCGGGAGAAAAGCAGTTCTTC
CDR3aa: CASSSLRLAGEKQFF

j_gene: TRBJ1-2
abundance: .
v_gene: TRBV2
d_gene: .
CDR3nt: TGTGCCAGCAGTGAGGAAACAGGGATAGGTGGCTACACCTTC
CDR3aa: CASSEETGIGGYTF

j_gene: TRBJ2-4
abundance: .
v_gene: TRBV4-1
d_gene: TRBD2
CDR3nt: TGCGCCAGCAGCCAGGGACTAGCGGGAGGGGCTTCAGGCAAAAACATTCAGTACTTC
CDR3aa: CASSQGLAGGASGKNIQYF

j_gene: TRBJ1-1
abundance: once
v_gene: TRBV30
d_gene: TRBD1
CDR3nt: TGTGCCTGGAGCCGACAGGGGAGCACTGAAGCTTTCTTT
CDR3aa: CAWSRQGSTEAFF

j_gene: TRBJ2-7
abundance: .
v_gene: TRBV15
d_gene: TRBD2
CDR3nt: TGTGCCACCAGCAGAGATGAGAAGCGGGAGGTTAGGGGAAACGAGCAGTACTTC
CDR3aa: CATSRDEKREVRGNEQYF

j_gene: TRBJ1-6
abundance: once
v_gene: TRBV19
d_gene: .
CDR3nt: TGTGCCACCCAGAGGGAGAGAGGTAGATCACCCCTCCACTTT
CDR3aa: CATQRERGRSPLHF

j_gene: TRBJ2-7
abundance: .
v_gene: TRBV7-2
d_gene: TRBD2
CDR3nt: TGTGCCAGCAGCTTCACTAGCGGGGCTTACGAGCAGTACTTC
CDR3aa: CASSFTSGAYEQYF

j_gene: TRBJ1-5
abundance: .
v_gene: TRBV30
d_gene: .
CDR3nt: TGTGCCTGGAGTGTAAGTCAGGGAGGTTATCAGCCCCAGCATTTT
CDR3aa: CAWSVSQGGYQPQHF

j_gene: TRBJ2-1
abundance: .
v_gene: TRBV11-3
d_gene: .
CDR3nt: TGTGCCAGCAGCTCCCGACAGACATTTTACAATGAGCAGTTCTTC
CDR3aa: CASSSRQTFYNEQFF

j_gene: TRBJ2-5
abundance: .
v_gene: TRBV7-3
d_gene: .
CDR3nt: TGTGCCAGCAGCTTTAACGGAGGAGAGACCCAGTACTTC
CDR3aa: CASSFNGGETQYF

j_gene: TRBJ2-2
abundance: .
v_gene: TRBV5-8
d_gene: .
CDR3nt: TGTGCCAGCGGCAGAGGTAGCTACGGCACCGGGGAGCTGTTTTTT
CDR3aa: CASGRGSYGTGELFF

j_gene: TRBJ1-5
abundance: .
v_gene: TRBV2
d_gene: .
CDR3nt: TGTGCCAGCAGTCCCAGACTTTCGGACAGAAGGAATCAGCCCCAGCATTTT
CDR3aa: CASSPRLSDRRNQPQHF

j_gene: TRBJ2-2
abundance: .
v_gene: TRBV27
d_gene: .
CDR3nt: TGTGCCAGCAGTTCCAGGGCCCCCGGGGAGCTGTTTTTT
CDR3aa: CASSSRAPGELFF

j_gene: TRBJ2-7
abundance: .
v_gene: TRBV27
d_gene: .
CDR3nt: TGTGCCAGCAGTTTTGGGCAGAGCTACGAGCAGTACTTC
CDR3aa: CASSFGQSYEQYF

j_gene: TRBJ1-5
abundance: .
v_gene: TRBV11-2
d_gene: TRBD1
CDR3nt: TGTGCCAGCAGCCGAGGACAGGGTGGCAATCAGCCCCAGCATTTT
CDR3aa: CASSRGQGGNQPQHF

j_gene: TRBJ1-4
abundance: few
v_gene: TRBV28
d_gene: .
CDR3nt: TGTGCCAGCAGTTTGGGGGGACGGACTAATGAAAAACTGTTTTTT
CDR3aa: CASSLGGRTNEKLFF

j_gene: TRBJ2-1
abundance: .
v_gene: TRBV5-4
d_gene: TRBD1
CDR3nt: TGTGCCAGCAGCTTGGACAGGGGAAGCTCCTACAATGAGCAGTTCTTC
CDR3aa: CASSLDRGSSYNEQFF